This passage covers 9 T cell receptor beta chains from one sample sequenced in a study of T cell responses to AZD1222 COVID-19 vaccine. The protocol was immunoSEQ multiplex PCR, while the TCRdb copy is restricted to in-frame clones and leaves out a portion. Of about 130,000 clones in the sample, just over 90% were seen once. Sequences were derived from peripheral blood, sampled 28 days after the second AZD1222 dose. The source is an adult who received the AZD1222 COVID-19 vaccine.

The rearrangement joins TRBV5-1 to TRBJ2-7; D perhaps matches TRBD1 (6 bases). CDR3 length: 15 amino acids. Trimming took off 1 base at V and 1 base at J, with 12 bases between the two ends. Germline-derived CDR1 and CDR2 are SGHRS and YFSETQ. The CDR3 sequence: CASSLIVRGSYEQYF. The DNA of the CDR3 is TGCGCCAGCAGCTTGATTGTCAGGGGATCCTACGAGCAGTACTTC.

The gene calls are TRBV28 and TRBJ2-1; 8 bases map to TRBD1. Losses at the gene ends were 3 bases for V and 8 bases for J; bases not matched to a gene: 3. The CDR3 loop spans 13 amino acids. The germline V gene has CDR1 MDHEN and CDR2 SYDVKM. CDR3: CASSFGQGYEQFF. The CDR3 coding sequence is TGTGCCAGCAGTTTCGGACAGGGTTATGAGCAGTTCTTC. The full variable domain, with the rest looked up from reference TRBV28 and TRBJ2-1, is DVKVTQSSRYLVKRTGEKVFLECVQDMDHENMFWYRQDPGLGLRLIYFSYDVKMKEKGDIPEGYSVSREKKERFSLILESASTNQTSMYLCASSFGQGYEQFFGPGTRLTVL.

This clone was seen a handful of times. CDR3 region: CASIEPGHHTGELFF. DNA for the CDR3: TGTGCCAGTATAGAGCCGGGACACCACACCGGGGAGCTGTTTTTT. The V call is TRBV28, the J call TRBJ2-2; D is possibly TRBD1 (6 bases). The CDR3 consists of 15 residues. V was trimmed by 9 bases and J by 3 bases, leaving 17 bases between them. Germline V gene data show CDR1 as MDHEN and CDR2 as SYDVKM.

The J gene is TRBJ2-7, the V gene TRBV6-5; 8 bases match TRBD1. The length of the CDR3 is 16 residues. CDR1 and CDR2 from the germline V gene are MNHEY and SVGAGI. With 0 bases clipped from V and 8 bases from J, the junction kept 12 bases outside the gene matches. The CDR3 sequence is CASSYSNRQGKGKQYF. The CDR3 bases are TGTGCCAGCAGTTACTCGAACCGACAGGGGAAAGGGAAGCAGTACTTC.

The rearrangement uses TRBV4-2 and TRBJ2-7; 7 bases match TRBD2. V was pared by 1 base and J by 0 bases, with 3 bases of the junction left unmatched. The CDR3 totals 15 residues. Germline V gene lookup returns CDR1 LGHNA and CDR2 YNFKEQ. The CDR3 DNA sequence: TGTGCCAGCAGCCAAGGTCTAGCGGACTCCTACGAGCAGTACTTC. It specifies CASSQGLADSYEQYF.

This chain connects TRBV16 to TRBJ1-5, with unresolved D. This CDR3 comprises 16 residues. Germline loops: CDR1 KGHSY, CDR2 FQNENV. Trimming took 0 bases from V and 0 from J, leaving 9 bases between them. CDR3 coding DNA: TGTGCCAGCAGCCAATCTTTCCCCGATAGCAATCAGCCCCAGCATTTT. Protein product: CASSQSFPDSNQPQHF. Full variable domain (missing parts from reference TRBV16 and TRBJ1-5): GEEVAQTPKHLVRGEGQKAKLYCAPIKGHSYVFWYQQVLKNEFKFLISFQNENVFDETGMPKERFSAKCLPNSPCSLEIQATKLEDSAVYFCASSQSFPDSNQPQHFGDGTRLSIL.

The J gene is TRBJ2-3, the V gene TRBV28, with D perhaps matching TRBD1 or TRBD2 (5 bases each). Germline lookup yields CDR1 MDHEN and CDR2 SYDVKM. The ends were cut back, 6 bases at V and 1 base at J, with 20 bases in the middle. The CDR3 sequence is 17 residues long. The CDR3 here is CASSPRGRAVGTDTQYF. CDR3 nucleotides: TGTGCCAGCAGCCCTCGGGGCAGGGCCGTGGGCACAGATACGCAGTATTTT.

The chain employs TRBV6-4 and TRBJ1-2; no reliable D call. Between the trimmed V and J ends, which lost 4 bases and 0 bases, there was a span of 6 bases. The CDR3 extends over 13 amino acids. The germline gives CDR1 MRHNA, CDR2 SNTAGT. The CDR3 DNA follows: TGTGCCAGCAGTGTGGGTTCTAACTATGGCTACACCTTC. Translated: CASSVGSNYGYTF.

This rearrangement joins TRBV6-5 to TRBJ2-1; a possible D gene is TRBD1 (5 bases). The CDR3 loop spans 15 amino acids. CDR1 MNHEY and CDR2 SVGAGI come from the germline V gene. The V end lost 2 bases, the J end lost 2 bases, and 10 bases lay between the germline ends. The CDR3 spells CASSYGGATYNEQFF. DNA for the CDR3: TGTGCCAGCAGTTACGGTGGGGCCACCTACAATGAGCAGTTCTTC.